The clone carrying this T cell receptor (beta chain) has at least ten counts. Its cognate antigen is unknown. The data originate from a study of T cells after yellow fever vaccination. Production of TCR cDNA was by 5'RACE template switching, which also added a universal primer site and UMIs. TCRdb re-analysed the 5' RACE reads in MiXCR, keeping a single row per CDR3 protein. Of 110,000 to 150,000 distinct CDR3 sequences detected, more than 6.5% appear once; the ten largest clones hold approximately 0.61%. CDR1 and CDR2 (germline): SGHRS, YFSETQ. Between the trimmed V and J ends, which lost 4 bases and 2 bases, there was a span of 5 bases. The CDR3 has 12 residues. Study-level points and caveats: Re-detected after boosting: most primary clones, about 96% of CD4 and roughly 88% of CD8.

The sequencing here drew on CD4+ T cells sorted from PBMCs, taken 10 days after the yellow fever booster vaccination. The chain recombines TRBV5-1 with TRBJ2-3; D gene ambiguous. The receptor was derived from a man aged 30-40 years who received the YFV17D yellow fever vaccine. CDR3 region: CASSITTDTQYF. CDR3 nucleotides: TGCGCCAGCAGCATTACCACAGATACGCAGTATTTT.